One and the same sample provided the 30 T cell receptor beta chains below, sequenced in a study of identical twins. Using its own MiXCR run on the 5' RACE reads, TCRdb lists one record per CDR3 protein. Counted here are 410,000 or so distinct CDR3 sequences, less than 20% occurring once; the ten biggest clones make up around 12%. Sequencing was carried out using naive T cells sorted from blood. The receptor set was obtained from a middle-aged man in good health.

The sample holds a few counts of this clonotype. Written as DNA, the CDR3 is TGCAGTGCTAGATCTGGCAGGGGGAGGATGAACACTGAAGCTTTCTTT. Its translation is CSARSGRGRMNTEAFF. The chain joins TRBV20-1 to TRBJ1-1; the match to TRBD1 covers 7 bases. The CDR3 has 16 residues. Germline assignment: CDR1 DFQATT and CDR2 SNEGSKA (reference sequence). The junction had 9 bases not matched to a gene; V was cut back by 2 bases and J by 0 bases.

This clonotype was picked up many times. The V call is TRBV29-1, the J call TRBJ1-5; tentatively, D is TRBD1 (6 bases). This CDR3 comprises 13 residues. V shed 8 bases and J shed 0 bases, with 11 bases lying between them. Germline V lookup: CDR1 SQVTM, CDR2 ANQGSEA. In DNA form, the CDR3 reads TGCAGCCTGGTACAGGGTAGCAATCAGCCCCAGCATTTT. It specifies CSLVQGSNQPQHF.

The V call is TRBV7-9, the J call TRBJ2-1, with TRBD2 matching over 7 bases. Germline V lookup: CDR1 SEHNR, CDR2 FQNEAQ (reference sequence). The junction had 13 bases not matched to a gene; V was cut back by 2 bases and J by 9 bases. The CDR3 sequence is 16 residues long. The CDR3: CASSLFPTGGEFEQFF. The CDR3 DNA is TGTGCCAGCAGCTTATTCCCGACGGGAGGAGAATTTGAGCAGTTCTTC.

V usage is TRBV7-2 and J usage is TRBJ2-1; 7 nucleotides agree with TRBD2. The CDR3 length is 16 residues. V trimming: 3 bases; J trimming: 2 bases; junction bases outside the gene matches: 7. Germline CDR1 is SGHTA and CDR2 is FQGNSA. The CDR3 coding sequence is TGTGCCAGCAGCTTTGAGGTGCGGGAGCCCTACAATGAGCAGTTCTTC. It is translated as CASSFEVREPYNEQFF. Variable domain in full (rest from reference TRBV7-2 and TRBJ2-1): GAGVSQSPSNKVTEKGKDVELRCDPISGHTALYWYRQSLGQGLEFLIYFQGNSAPDKSGLPSDRFSAERTGGSVSTLTIQRTQQEDSAVYLCASSFEVREPYNEQFFGPGTRLTVL.

This clonotype was seen a handful of times. V is TRBV7-9 and J is TRBJ2-3, with D possibly being TRBD1 or TRBD2 (6 bases each). The CDR3 consists of 16 residues. V shed 5 bases and J shed 4 bases, with 19 bases lying between them. Germline V gene data show CDR1 as SEHNR and CDR2 as FQNEAQ (reference sequence). CDR3 sequence: CASSQGGGLGADTQYF. The CDR3 bases are TGTGCCAGCAGCCAAGGAGGGGGGCTGGGCGCAGATACGCAGTATTTT.

This clonotype was detected a few times. CDR3 amino acids: CASSFANTDEQFF. For the CDR3, the DNA is TGTGCCAGCAGTTTCGCGAATACGGATGAGCAGTTCTTC. This chain uses TRBV12-3 or TRBV12-4 with TRBJ2-1; D call uncertain. The CDR3 is made up of 13 amino acids. V gave up 3 bases and J gave up 8 bases, with 11 bases separating them.

This clonotype was detected only a few times. The CDR3 coding sequence is TGTGCCAGCAGTACCGAGGGGTCCGGGACCCAGTACTTC. Protein product: CASSTEGSGTQYF. The gene calls are TRBV6-2 or TRBV6-3 and TRBJ2-5, with D tentatively TRBD1 or TRBD2 (5 bases each). This CDR3 comprises 13 residues. Germline CDR1 is MNHEY and CDR2 is SVGEGT. Trimming stripped 5 bases from V and 7 bases from J, with 14 bases between.

The chain recombines TRBV5-1 with TRBJ2-2; D possibly corresponds to TRBD1 (6 bases). The CDR3 is made up of 16 amino acids. CDR1 and CDR2 from the germline V gene are SGHRS and YFSETQ. V was trimmed by 4 bases and J by 0 bases, leaving 13 bases between them. CDR3 protein: CASSTKTGANTGELFF. Here the CDR3 DNA reads TGCGCCAGCAGCACCAAGACAGGCGCGAACACCGGGGAGCTGTTTTTT.

This clonotype was seen a handful of times. The gene calls are TRBV5-1 and TRBJ2-7; TRBD2 might be the D (5 bases). V shed 6 bases and J shed 5 bases, with 9 bases lying between them. Germline V gene data show CDR1 as SGHRS and CDR2 as YFSETQ. The CDR3 has 11 residues. CDR3 sequence: CASIHGNEQYF. CDR3 sequence (DNA): TGCGCCAGCATCCACGGGAACGAGCAGTACTTC. Full variable domain (missing parts from reference TRBV5-1 and TRBJ2-7): KAGVTQTPRYLIKTRGQQVTLSCSPISGHRSVSWYQQTPGQGLQFLFEYFSETQRNKGNFPGRFSGRQFSNSRSEMNVSTLELGDSALYLCASIHGNEQYFGPGTRLTVT.

CDR3 amino acids: CAISGPGTTTDTQYF. CDR3 bases: TGTGCCATCAGCGGGCCCGGGACCACCACAGATACGCAGTATTTT. This rearrangement joins TRBV10-3 to TRBJ2-3; either TRBD1 or TRBD2 may supply D (5 bases each). The ends were cut back, 6 bases at V and 2 bases at J, with 15 bases in the middle. Germline V gene lookup returns CDR1 ENHRY and CDR2 SYGVKD. This CDR3 contains 15 residues.

Here the CDR3 DNA reads TGCAGTGCTAGACGCGGCAACAGGGTGGAGACCCAGTACTTC. It translates to CSARRGNRVETQYF. The genes are TRBV20-1 and TRBJ2-5, with D maybe TRBD1 (6 bases). With 2 bases removed from V and 5 bases from J, the gap between germline ends came to 15 bases. Per germline, CDR1 DFQATT and CDR2 SNEGSKA (reference sequence). The CDR3 runs to 14 residues.

Ten or more counts support this clonotype. This sequence joins TRBV11-2 and TRBJ2-1; 8 bases agree with TRBD2. After removal of 0 bases from V and 2 bases from J, the junction contained 6 bases not matched to a gene. The CDR3 contains 17 residues. Germline V gene data show CDR1 as SGHAT and CDR2 as FQNNGV. The chain's CDR3 is CASSLEVVAGPYNEQFF. Written as DNA, the CDR3 is TGTGCCAGCAGCTTAGAGGTGGTAGCGGGACCCTACAATGAGCAGTTCTTC. The full variable domain, completed using reference TRBV11-2 and TRBJ2-1, is EAGVAQSPRYKIIEKRQSVAFWCNPISGHATLYWYQQILGQGPKLLIQFQNNGVVDDSQLPKDRFSAERLKGVDSTLKIQPAKLEDSAVYLCASSLEVVAGPYNEQFFGPGTRLTVL.

The genes are TRBV7-6 and TRBJ2-7, with TRBD1 matching over 8 bases. Trimming took 5 bases from V and 6 from J; bases not matched to a gene: 9. Looked up from germline, CDR1 is SGHVS and CDR2 is FNYEAQ. The CDR3 sequence is 14 residues long. CDR3 DNA sequence: TGTGCCAGCAGCACGACCGGGACAGGAGGCGAGCAGTACTTC. Protein sequence: CASSTTGTGGEQYF.

This clonotype appeared a few times. One junction end disagrees with the germline gene, perhaps due to a read error. The gene calls are TRBV7-9 and TRBJ2-7, with 11 bases fitting TRBD2. Germline V gene sequence: CDR1 SEHNR, CDR2 FQNEAQ (reference sequence). CDR3 length: 13 amino acids. The CDR3 sequence: CASSFPLAGGLSF. CDR3 sequence (DNA): TGTGCCAGCAGCTTCCCGCTAGCGGGAGGCCTAAGCTTC.

The chain recombines TRBV27 with TRBJ1-2; D is unresolved. The CDR3 spans 13 residues. V lost 3 bases and J lost 2, with 7 bases in between. The germline CDR1 and CDR2 sequences are MNHEY and SMNVEV (reference sequence). CDR3 amino acids: CASSFDQNYGYTF. For the CDR3, the DNA is TGTGCCAGCAGTTTTGACCAGAACTATGGCTACACCTTC.

This chain links TRBV27 with TRBJ2-7; D is perhaps TRBD1 (5 bases). Trimming left V 5 bases short and J 3 bases short, with 11 bases between. CDR1 and CDR2 (germline): MNHEY, SMNVEV (reference sequence). This CDR3 region has 13 residues. The CDR3: CASSLRVNYEQYF. The CDR3 DNA sequence: TGTGCCAGCAGTCTCAGGGTAAACTACGAGCAGTACTTC.

The chain recombines TRBV18 with TRBJ1-5; D gene unclear. The CDR3 contains 15 residues. Germline values: CDR1 KGHSH, CDR2 LQKENI. With 3 bases removed from V and 0 bases from J, the gap between germline ends came to 9 bases. The CDR3 DNA sequence: TGTGCCAGCTCACCGACATCGGTTAGCAATCAGCCCCAGCATTTT. Encoded protein: CASSPTSVSNQPQHF.

The V and J genes are TRBV3-1 and TRBJ2-3, with TRBD2 matching over 7 bases. The CDR3 has 16 amino acids. J lost 7 bases, V lost 2 bases, and 12 bases had no gene match. Per the germline V gene, CDR1 is LGHDT and CDR2 is YNNKEL (reference sequence). DNA for the CDR3: TGTGCCAGCAGCCAAATGACTAGCCTCGGTTTTAATACGCAGTATTTT. It yields the protein CASSQMTSLGFNTQYF.

The V and J genes are TRBV12-3 or TRBV12-4 and TRBJ2-7, with D perhaps matching TRBD2 (5 bases). The V end was cut by 3 bases, the J end by 3 bases, with 12 bases between. The CDR3 contains 14 residues. The CDR3 protein is CASSFTGNLYEQYF. CDR3 sequence (DNA): TGTGCCAGCAGTTTTACGGGGAATCTCTACGAGCAGTACTTC.

This sequence joins TRBV20-1 and TRBJ2-7, with TRBD1 matching over 7 bases. The CDR3 contains 13 residues. J gave up 5 bases and V 3 bases, and 7 bases lay outside the gene matches. CDR1 DFQATT and CDR2 SNEGSKA come from the germline V gene (reference sequence). Here the CDR3 DNA reads TGCAGTGCTAGGAACAGGGGAATAGACGAGCAGTACTTC. Its translation: CSARNRGIDEQYF.

The sample holds a few counts of this clonotype. The chain couples TRBV7-9 to TRBJ2-3; weak D call: TRBD1 (5 bases). The CDR3 covers 13 residues. Germline assignment: CDR1 SEHNR and CDR2 FQNEAQ (reference sequence). Trimming removed 5 bases from V and 2 bases from J, with 8 bases in between. CDR3: CASSRQYTDTQYF. CDR3 in DNA: TGTGCCAGCAGCCGACAGTACACAGATACGCAGTATTTT.

The chain has TRBV18 and TRBJ2-7; D unclear. The CDR3 extends over 15 amino acids. CDR1 KGHSH and CDR2 LQKENI come from the germline V gene. Between the trimmed V and J ends, which lost 3 bases and 2 bases, there was a span of 14 bases. CDR3 nucleotides: TGTGCCAGCTCACCGGCCTCGATTGTTGCCTACGAGCAGTACTTC. It translates to CASSPASIVAYEQYF. The whole variable domain, remainder taken from reference TRBV18 and TRBJ2-7, is NAGVMQNPRHLVRRRGQEARLRCSPMKGHSHVYWYRQLPEEGLKFMVYLQKENIIDESGMPKERFSAEFPKEGPSILRIQQVVRGDSAAYFCASSPASIVAYEQYFGPGTRLTVT.

The chain links TRBV5-1 to TRBJ2-4; D remains ambiguous. The V and J ends lost 0 bases and 0 bases respectively, with 4 bases between them. This CDR3 is built from 14 residues. CDR1 and CDR2 (germline): SGHRS, YFSETQ. The CDR3 sequence: CASSLDRAKNIQYF. The CDR3 DNA reads as TGCGCCAGCAGCTTGGACAGAGCCAAAAACATTCAGTACTTC.

This clonotype was seen many times. The chain uses TRBV7-9 and TRBJ2-1; 11 nucleotides align to TRBD2. V trimming: 5 bases; J trimming: 7 bases; junction bases outside the gene matches: 7. CDR3 size: 15 residues. Germline CDR1 SEHNR, CDR2 FQNEAQ (reference sequence). CDR3 amino acids: CASSISGGARNEQFF. CDR3 in DNA: TGTGCCAGCAGCATTAGCGGGGGGGCCCGAAATGAGCAGTTCTTC.

The rearrangement links TRBV20-1 to TRBJ1-1; 7 nucleotides line up with TRBD1. J gave up 0 bases and V 7 bases, and 5 bases lay outside the gene matches. The CDR3 runs to 13 residues. Per germline, CDR1 DFQATT and CDR2 SNEGSKA (reference sequence). In DNA form, the CDR3 reads TGCAGTGGGGAACAGGGGATGAACACTGAAGCTTTCTTT. Translating it yields CSGEQGMNTEAFF.

This clonotype was seen a handful of times. The chain recombines TRBV4-1 with TRBJ2-1, with D possibly TRBD1 on 6 matching bases. This CDR3 comprises 15 residues. V was trimmed by 1 base and J by 4 bases, leaving 11 bases between them. Germline CDR1 is MGHRA and CDR2 is YSYEKL. CDR3 loop: CASSQAHREYNEQFF. The CDR3 DNA is TGCGCCAGCAGCCAAGCGCACAGGGAGTACAATGAGCAGTTCTTC.

Many counts were recorded for this clonotype. The chain has TRBV20-1 and TRBJ2-5; D perhaps matches TRBD1 (6 bases). Trimming pared 4 bases from V and 4 bases from J, leaving 16 bases between. The CDR3 spans 14 residues. In germline, CDR1 is DFQATT, CDR2 SNEGSKA (reference sequence). The CDR3 region is CSANLGTGTETQYF. In DNA, the CDR3 is TGCAGTGCTAACCTAGGCACAGGGACAGAGACCCAGTACTTC.

The sample holds a few counts of this clonotype. This chain links TRBV4-2 with TRBJ1-1, with a weak D call TRBD1 (6 bases). The V end lost 0 bases, the J end lost 4 bases, and 12 bases lay between the germline ends. The CDR3 runs 15 residues. The germline V gene has CDR1 LGHNA and CDR2 YNFKEQ. CDR3 sequence (DNA): TGTGCCAGCAGCCAAGATGCAGGGGTGGCCACTGAAGCTTTCTTT. Protein product: CASSQDAGVATEAFF.

This clonotype occurred many times. The V call is TRBV27, the J call TRBJ2-7; 7 positions match TRBD1. Germline trimming cut 6 bases from V and 0 bases from J; bases unmatched to any gene: 5. The CDR3 has 14 residues. Germline CDR1 reads MNHEY; CDR2 reads SMNVEV (reference sequence). The CDR3 DNA follows: TGTGCCAGCAGGCCGGACAGGCGCTCCTACGAGCAGTACTTC. Translating gives CASRPDRRSYEQYF.

The chain links TRBV30 to TRBJ2-5; D perhaps matches TRBD2 (6 bases). Germline CDR1 and CDR2: GTSNPN and SVGIG (reference sequence). This CDR3 is 13 amino acids long. Trimming left V 7 bases short and J 4 bases short, with 16 bases between. This CDR3 reads CASATRQLETQYF. The CDR3 DNA is TGTGCCTCTGCGACTAGGCAGCTAGAGACCCAGTACTTC.